The 27 T cell receptor beta chains below come from one sample, sequenced in a study of T-cell memory formation after mild COVID-19. Using its own MiXCR run on the 5' RACE reads, TCRdb lists one record per CDR3 protein. Here the sample spans hundreds of thousands of distinct CDR3 sequences, around a sixth being singletons. The sequencing input was PBMCs or a T cell subset sorted from them (not recorded which). These receptors all come from an adult woman who had mild COVID-19 (a few samples of this study predate the infection). Cell type and time point are not known.

The rearrangement links TRBV2 to TRBJ2-3, with 8 bases aligning to TRBD1. V shed 6 bases, J shed 9 bases, and the junction held 5 bases outside the gene matches. Germline CDR1 is SNHLY and CDR2 is FYNNEI. The CDR3 runs 12 residues. The CDR3 sequence: CASRTGAGTQYF. DNA for the CDR3: TGTGCCAGCAGGACAGGGGCAGGGACGCAGTATTTT.

This rearrangement joins TRBV27 to TRBJ2-2; tentatively, D is TRBD1 (6 bases). V dropped 5 bases and J dropped 6 bases, with 13 bases sitting between them. Germline lookup yields CDR1 MNHEY and CDR2 SMNVEV (reference sequence). The CDR3 totals 14 residues. CDR3 nucleotides: TGTGCCAGCAGTAGGAACAACAGGGCCGGGGAGCTGTTTTTT. It is translated as CASSRNNRAGELFF.

This clonotype turned up a few times. The chain recombines TRBV24-1 with TRBJ1-1; D perhaps matches TRBD1 (5 bases). V lost 5 bases and J lost 3, with 9 bases in between. The germline V gene encodes CDR1 KGHDR and CDR2 SFDVKD. The CDR3 has 13 residues. CDR3 nucleotides: TGTGCCACCAGTGCATGGGGGGACACTGAAGCTTTCTTT. This translates into CATSAWGDTEAFF.

The CDR3 sequence: CSAPGHYAQYF. CDR3 DNA: TGCAGTGCCCCGGGACACTATGCGCAGTATTTT. V is TRBV20-1 and J is TRBJ2-3, with D perhaps TRBD1 (6 bases). CDR1 is DFQATT, CDR2 SNEGSKA, per germline (reference sequence). CDR3 length equals 11 residues. Trimming removed 6 bases from V and 10 bases from J, with 14 bases in between.

Only a few counts were recorded for this clonotype. The chain links TRBV30 to TRBJ2-1; D possibly uses TRBD1 or TRBD2 (5 bases each). The CDR3 loop spans 12 amino acids. The V and J ends lost 5 bases and 12 bases respectively, with 17 bases between them. The germline V gene encodes CDR1 GTSNPN and CDR2 SVGIG (reference sequence). The CDR3 DNA follows: TGTGCCTGGGCCCCTCCCGGGACCTCGCAGTTCTTC. This gives the protein CAWAPPGTSQFF.

The chain is built from TRBV24-1 and TRBJ2-1; D is perhaps TRBD2 (6 bases). Between the trimmed V and J ends, which lost 5 bases and 9 bases, there was a span of 13 bases. Germline V gives CDR1 KGHDR, CDR2 SFDVKD. The CDR3 has 13 amino acids. The CDR3 loop reads CATSVAGGAEQFF. The CDR3 DNA is TGTGCCACCAGTGTGGCCGGCGGGGCTGAGCAGTTCTTC.

This clonotype appeared a few times. The V and J genes are TRBV5-1 and TRBJ2-7, with D possibly matching TRBD2 (5 bases). Germline V gene data show CDR1 as SGHRS and CDR2 as YFSETQ. The CDR3 loop spans 17 amino acids. Trimming took off 4 bases at V and 3 bases at J, with 23 bases between the two ends. Here the CDR3 DNA reads TGCGCCAGCAGCATTGGGAGTATTGAACAGCTCGGCTACGAGCAGTACTTC. Its translation is CASSIGSIEQLGYEQYF.

This clonotype was seen only a few times. CDR3 protein: CASSRVVGFGTDTQYF. The CDR3 DNA reads TGTGCCAGCAGCCGAGTCGTCGGGTTCGGTACAGATACGCAGTATTTT. This chain connects TRBV14 to TRBJ2-3; no reliable D call. The CDR3 has 16 amino acids. CDR1 is SGHDN and CDR2 is FVKESK in the germline V gene. V shed 4 bases and J shed 3 bases, with 17 bases lying between them.

This clonotype has a handful of counts. The chain joins TRBV4-2 to TRBJ1-1, with 9 bases identical to TRBD1. The CDR3 has 17 amino acids. Losses at the gene ends were 1 base for V and 4 bases for J; bases not matched to a gene: 10. CDR1 and CDR2 from the germline V gene are LGHNA and YNFKEQ. CDR3 nucleotide sequence: TGTGCCAGCAGCCAAGTTGGACAGGGGCTCAAGAGCACTGAAGCTTTCTTT. Encoded protein: CASSQVGQGLKSTEAFF.

This clonotype has only one observation. The rearrangement joins TRBV20-1 to TRBJ2-1, with TRBD1 identical over 9 bases. J lost 3 bases, V lost 3 bases, and 18 bases had no gene match. Germline V gene sequence: CDR1 DFQATT, CDR2 SNEGSKA (reference sequence). This CDR3 contains 19 residues. CDR3: CSARAGTGHPSAFYNEQFF. DNA for the CDR3: TGCAGTGCTAGGGCCGGGACAGGGCATCCGAGCGCGTTCTACAATGAGCAGTTCTTC.

This clonotype was recorded a few times. This chain uses TRBV12-3 or TRBV12-4 with TRBJ2-1, with TRBD1 as a possible D gene (5 bases). CDR3 length: 13 amino acids. Trimming removed 6 bases at V and 6 bases at J, with 12 bases between. The CDR3 nucleotides read TGTGCCAGCAGCCGACAGATAGGCAATGAGCAGTTCTTC. Translation: CASSRQIGNEQFF.

This clonotype was seen a handful of times. The chain is built from TRBV12-3 or TRBV12-4 and TRBJ2-7; 9 bases agree with TRBD1. This CDR3 has 15 residues. V lost 6 bases, J lost 3 bases, and 9 bases stayed unmatched. In DNA form, the CDR3 reads TGTGCCAGCAGCCGTCCCGGGACAGGGTTCTACGAGCAGTACTTC. This gives the protein CASSRPGTGFYEQYF.

Of note for this clonotype: A single base separates this from a much larger clone, so it may be a read error. The genes are TRBV12-3 or TRBV12-4 and TRBJ2-5, with D unresolved. This CDR3 contains 14 residues. CDR3 loop: CASSSWGVQDTQYF. CDR3 in DNA: TGTGCCAGCTCCTCCTGGGGTGTACAAGATACCCAGTACTTC.

The rearrangement uses TRBV12-3 or TRBV12-4 and TRBJ1-3; 7 bases fit TRBD1. This CDR3 contains 15 residues. V was pared by 7 bases and J by 2 bases, with 8 bases of the junction left unmatched. The CDR3 nucleotides read TGTGCCAGCACCCTAGGGGGCAATCCTGGAAACACCATATATTTT. Encoded protein: CASTLGGNPGNTIYF.

V is TRBV30 and J is TRBJ2-6, with D unresolved. This CDR3 spans 16 amino acids. Trimming removed 2 bases at V and 1 base at J, with 12 bases between. The germline gives CDR1 GTSNPN, CDR2 SVGIG (reference sequence). CDR3 nucleotide sequence: TGTGCCTGGAGTCCCCTTGAGTCGTCTGGGGCCAACGTCCTGACTTTC. This codes for CAWSPLESSGANVLTF.

This clonotype was detected a few times. The chain employs TRBV4-2 and TRBJ2-5; D is undetermined. CDR3 length: 15 residues. The germline V gene has CDR1 LGHNA and CDR2 YNFKEQ. V lost 2 bases and J lost 1, with 11 bases in between. CDR3 nucleotides: TGTGCCAGCAGCCAAATGGCAGGTATCCAAGAGACCCAGTACTTC. This translates into CASSQMAGIQETQYF.

The V gene is TRBV4-1, the J gene TRBJ2-2; 9 nucleotides match TRBD1. CDR1 MGHRA and CDR2 YSYEKL come from the germline V gene. The CDR3 has 18 amino acids. Unmatched junction bases numbered 12, after V lost 1 base and J lost 6 bases. The CDR3 sequence is CASSQVHGTGILAGELFF. CDR3 coding DNA: TGCGCCAGCAGCCAAGTGCACGGGACAGGGATTTTAGCCGGGGAGCTGTTTTTT.

The chain links TRBV7-2 to TRBJ2-7; TRBD2 aligns across 11 bases. CDR1 is SGHTA, CDR2 FQGNSA, per germline. This CDR3 region has 16 residues. J lost 7 bases, V lost 4 bases, and 12 bases had no gene match. Here the CDR3 reads CASSSETAGLAEEQYF. CDR3 bases: TGTGCCAGCAGCTCCGAAACAGCGGGACTAGCGGAAGAGCAGTACTTC.

J is TRBJ1-1 and V is TRBV6-6, with TRBD1 as a possible D gene (5 bases). V lost 2 bases and J 4 bases, leaving 8 bases between the germline ends. CDR3 length equals 13 residues. Germline loops: CDR1 MNHNY, CDR2 SVGAGI (reference sequence). DNA of the CDR3: TGTGCCAGCAGTTACCTGGGGGGCACTGAAGCTTTCTTT. It yields the protein CASSYLGGTEAFF.

A few counts support this clonotype. V usage is TRBV29-1 and J usage is TRBJ2-7, with D hard to call. CDR3 size: 13 residues. Germline assignment: CDR1 SQVTM and CDR2 ANQGSEA. V was pared by 4 bases and J by 0 bases, with 10 bases between. CDR3 in DNA: TGCAGCGTTGTCTCACGCAGCTCCTACGAGCAGTACTTC. Translating gives CSVVSRSSYEQYF.

J is TRBJ1-2 and V is TRBV5-5; 8 nucleotides align to TRBD1. The length of the CDR3 is 16 residues. V dropped 0 bases and J dropped 3; count of bases not matched to a gene: 7. Germline CDR1 reads SGHKS; CDR2 reads YYEKEE (reference sequence). CDR3 residues: CASSLGPDRDYYGYTF. The CDR3 DNA reads TGTGCCAGCAGCTTGGGGCCGGACAGGGATTACTATGGCTACACCTTC.

The V gene is TRBV12-3 or TRBV12-4, the J gene TRBJ1-2; D unclear. Trimming removed 2 bases at V and 2 bases at J, with 15 bases between. CDR3 length equals 16 residues. CDR3 DNA: TGTGCCAGCAGTTTAATAGGTGACGGGCCAAACTATGGCTACACCTTC. It is translated as CASSLIGDGPNYGYTF.

The genes are TRBV5-1 and TRBJ1-1; 7 nucleotides align to TRBD1. The CDR3 contains 17 residues. Germline values: CDR1 SGHRS, CDR2 YFSETQ. The trim removed 4 bases at V and 4 bases at J, leaving 16 bases unmatched. CDR3 coding DNA: TGCGCCAGCAGCCTACGACCACAGGGGCAGAGTGGCACTGAAGCTTTCTTT. Protein: CASSLRPQGQSGTEAFF.

This clonotype occurred a few times. The chain has TRBV11-3 and TRBJ2-1; 9 bases line up with TRBD2. Germline values: CDR1 SGHNT, CDR2 YENEEA. The CDR3 covers 16 residues. Losses at the gene ends were 4 bases for V and 9 bases for J; bases not matched to a gene: 13. The CDR3 loop is CASSSGTGTSFFEQFF. Written as DNA, the CDR3 is TGTGCCAGCAGCTCTGGAACCGGGACTAGCTTTTTTGAGCAGTTCTTC.

The chain has TRBV12-3 or TRBV12-4 and TRBJ1-5; D is ambiguous. The CDR3 contains 15 residues. V was pared by 3 bases and J by 2 bases, with 11 bases between. CDR3 protein: CASSFGLTRNQPQHF. The CDR3 DNA reads TGTGCCAGCAGTTTTGGACTGACCCGCAATCAGCCCCAGCATTTT.

This clonotype was seen a few times. This chain links TRBV7-9 with TRBJ2-1, with D tentatively TRBD2 (5 bases). The CDR3 runs to 18 residues. Trimming took off 5 bases at V and 9 bases at J, with 29 bases between the two ends. Germline V CDR1 and CDR2: SEHNR, FQNEAQ (reference sequence). CDR3 protein: CASSASTLRVGVAIEQFF. CDR3 bases: TGTGCCAGCAGCGCCTCTACCCTGAGGGTTGGGGTGGCAATTGAGCAGTTCTTC. Looking up the rest from reference TRBV7-9 and TRBJ2-1 gives the full variable domain: DTGVSQNPRHKITKRGQNVTFRCDPISEHNRLYWYRQTLGQGPEFLTYFQNEAQLEKSRLLSDRFSAERPKGSFSTLEIQRTEQGDSAMYLCASSASTLRVGVAIEQFFGPGTRLTVL.

In this sample, this clonotype turned up many times. The chain combines TRBV20-1 with TRBJ2-7; TRBD2 agrees at 9 bases. Germline CDR1 reads DFQATT; CDR2 reads SNEGSKA (reference sequence). The CDR3 sequence is 16 residues long. With V trimmed by 0 bases and J by 0 bases, 6 bases remained unmatched. CDR3 nucleotides: TGCAGTGCTAGAGATCCGGCTAGCGGGACCTCCTACGAGCAGTACTTC. It codes for CSARDPASGTSYEQYF.